A single sample gave rise to the 20 T cell receptor beta chains below, sequenced in a study of Ad26.COV2.S vaccination and SARS-CoV-2 variants. TCRdb's table, derived via immunoSEQ multiplex PCR, lists solely in-frame clones and lacks some. The sample yields about 330,000 clones, approximately 87% seen once. Treatment described: roughly 19 received Ad26.COV2.S at low or high dose, single or two shots; 5 received placebo; per-sample allocation not given. The study sampled participants on day 63 after the first vaccine or placebo injection. Sequencing used peripheral blood, obtained in a trial of Ad26.COV2.S vaccine versus placebo. These receptors came from a person aged 18-60 years who received the Ad26.COV2.S COVID-19 vaccine or a placebo.

This clone was seen once. The chain joins TRBV6-2 or TRBV6-3 to TRBJ2-1; the D is unclear. Germline V gives CDR1 MNHEY, CDR2 SVGEGT. This CDR3 is built from 15 residues. V lost 5 bases and J lost 4, with 15 bases in between. The CDR3 coding sequence is TGTGCCAGCAGTAGCTTACGACGGAATTACAATGAGCAGTTCTTC. Its protein product is CASSSLRRNYNEQFF.

The chain combines TRBV2 with TRBJ2-7; 11 nucleotides line up with TRBD2. This CDR3 spans 20 amino acids. The junction had 23 bases not matched to a gene; V was cut back by 6 bases and J by 4 bases. Germline CDR1 reads SNHLY; CDR2 reads FYNNEI. CDR3 DNA: TGTGCCAGCAGCGCACGCTTCGAAAACCTAGCGGGGGGCACTGGTTACGAGCAGTACTTC. This gives the protein CASSARFENLAGGTGYEQYF.

A single count supports this clone. This rearrangement joins TRBV28 to TRBJ2-6; no clear D gene. The germline V gene has CDR1 MDHEN and CDR2 SYDVKM. The CDR3 contains 13 residues. V lost 4 bases, J lost 2 bases, and 3 bases lay in between. Written as DNA, the CDR3 is TGTGCCAGCAGTTCACCTGGGGCCAACGTCCTGACTTTC. Translation: CASSSPGANVLTF.

Concerning this clone itself: The sample carries other DNA sequences with the same CDR3. V gene TRBV5-6 combines with J gene TRBJ1-2; tentatively, D is TRBD1 (5 bases). Germline V CDR1 and CDR2: SGHDT, YYEEEE. V was clipped by 1 base and J by 2 bases, with 6 bases between them. The CDR3 runs to 13 residues. DNA of the CDR3: TGTGCCAGCAGCTTGCAGGGAAACTATGGCTACACCTTC. As protein: CASSLQGNYGYTF.

V gene TRBV7-6 combines with J gene TRBJ2-1, with 8 nucleotides matching TRBD2. Germline V gene sequence: CDR1 SGHVS, CDR2 FNYEAQ. V trimming: 5 bases; J trimming: 1 base; junction bases outside the gene matches: 10. This CDR3 is built from 17 residues. CDR3 nucleotides: TGTGCCAGCAGCCCGCCCGGGGCTAGCGGGTCCTACAATGAGCAGTTCTTC. Its protein is CASSPPGASGSYNEQFF.

The CDR3 coding sequence is TGCGCCAGCAGCTTCGTTGACAGGGGGCAGTCTGGATATGGCTACACCTTC. Protein: CASSFVDRGQSGYGYTF. V usage is TRBV5-1 and J usage is TRBJ1-2; 10 nucleotides agree with TRBD1. V shed 2 bases, J shed 5 bases, and the junction held 12 bases outside the gene matches. CDR1 is SGHRS, CDR2 YFSETQ, per germline. There are 17 residues in the CDR3.

The rearrangement uses TRBV4-2 and TRBJ1-3; D is possibly TRBD1 (5 bases). V lost 3 bases and J lost 3, with 12 bases in between. Germline CDR1 LGHNA, CDR2 YNFKEQ. There are 15 residues in the CDR3. The CDR3 reads CASSHLERGGNTIYF. In DNA form, the CDR3 reads TGTGCCAGCAGCCACCTGGAGAGGGGTGGAAACACCATATATTTT.

The rearrangement links TRBV5-4 to TRBJ2-3; no clear D gene. V was cut by 3 bases and J by 5 bases, with 13 bases left in between. Germline CDR1 and CDR2: SGHNT and YYREEE (reference sequence). The CDR3 has 14 amino acids. DNA for the CDR3: TGTGCCAGCAGCTACGGGTCCGGTGGAGATACGCAGTATTTT. Its protein product is CASSYGSGGDTQYF.

The chain employs TRBV4-1 and TRBJ1-2; the D gene is possibly TRBD1 (5 bases). The CDR3 sequence is 16 residues long. The germline V and J ends were trimmed by 3 bases and 8 bases, with 22 bases remaining between them. The germline V gene has CDR1 MGHRA and CDR2 YSYEKL. The DNA of the CDR3 is TGCGCCAGCAGCCAGCCCATCCGGGCAGGGACGGGCGGCTACACCTTC. Its translation is CASSQPIRAGTGGYTF.

The chain has TRBV5-6 and TRBJ2-7; D is perhaps TRBD2 (5 bases). With 0 bases removed from V and 1 base from J, the gap between germline ends came to 8 bases. This CDR3 contains 14 residues. Germline CDR1 is SGHDT and CDR2 is YYEEEE. CDR3 loop: CASSLGRGSYEQYV. CDR3 nucleotides: TGTGCCAGCAGCTTGGGTCGGGGTTCCTACGAGCAGTACGTC.

This chain joins TRBV6-2 or TRBV6-3 and TRBJ1-5; D ambiguous. Per the germline V gene, CDR1 is MNHEY and CDR2 is SVGEGT. The V gene lost 3 bases and the J gene lost 5 bases, with 5 bases spanning the gap. There are 12 residues in the CDR3. The CDR3 DNA reads TGTGCCAGCAGTTATTATTATCAGCCCCAGCATTTT. As protein: CASSYYYQPQHF.

The gene calls are TRBV11-2 and TRBJ1-1; a possible D gene is TRBD1 (5 bases). The CDR3 contains 14 residues. V lost 7 bases to trimming and J lost 0 bases, with 12 bases between them. The germline CDR1 and CDR2 sequences are SGHAT and FQNNGV. CDR3 in DNA: TGTGCCAGCACCGGGGGGTCCATGAACACTGAAGCTTTCTTT. It codes for CASTGGSMNTEAFF.

The gene calls are TRBV18 and TRBJ2-5; D remains ambiguous. The CDR3 spans 13 residues. CDR1 and CDR2 (germline): KGHSH, LQKENI. V lost 2 bases and J lost 5, with 9 bases in between. Written as DNA, the CDR3 is TGTGCCAGCTCACCAGGGGTTTTGGAGACCCAGTACTTC. Its protein is CASSPGVLETQYF.

The chain combines TRBV19 with TRBJ1-1, with D uncertain. V lost 6 bases to trimming and J lost 1 base, with 12 bases between them. The CDR3 is 14 residues long. Per germline, CDR1 LNHDA and CDR2 SQIVND (reference sequence). The CDR3 coding sequence is TGTGCCAGTAGGGACGGAGGGCGGAACACTGAAGCTTTCTTT. Protein product: CASRDGGRNTEAFF.

A single count supports this clone. The V call is TRBV13, the J call TRBJ2-5, with 11 nucleotides matching TRBD2. The germline CDR1 and CDR2 sequences are PRHDT and FYEKMQ (reference sequence). The CDR3 has 15 residues. Trimming took 3 bases from V and 8 from J; bases not matched to a gene: 8. CDR3 DNA sequence: TGTGCCAGCAGCTTTTCACCTAGCGGGAGGCATACCCAGTACTTC. Its translation: CASSFSPSGRHTQYF.

The rearrangement links TRBV6-4 to TRBJ1-1; 7 nucleotides match TRBD1. In germline, CDR1 is MRHNA, CDR2 SNTAGT. The length of the CDR3 is 13 residues. The V segment lost 10 bases and the J segment 0 bases; nucleotides outside the gene matches: 5. CDR3 bases: TGTGCCATCCCAGGGGGTCTGAACACTGAAGCTTTCTTT. It is translated as CAIPGGLNTEAFF.

CDR3 DNA sequence: TGTGCCAGCAGCGTAGGGCCCCACTTCCGACTAGCGGGGGCGAACACCGGGGAGCTGTTTTTT. Its protein is CASSVGPHFRLAGANTGELFF. This sequence joins TRBV9 and TRBJ2-2, with TRBD2 identical over 12 bases. CDR1 and CDR2 (germline): SGDLS, YYNGEE. Trimming took 0 bases from V and 0 from J; bases not matched to a gene: 12. The CDR3 runs to 21 residues.

The chain uses TRBV4-1 and TRBJ2-7; D remains unclear. The germline V and J ends were trimmed by 4 bases and 2 bases, with 15 bases remaining between them. Per the germline V gene, CDR1 is MGHRA and CDR2 is YSYEKL. The CDR3 totals 15 residues. DNA for the CDR3: TGCGCCAGCAGCCTAAACTTAGGACGAGCCTACGAGCAGTACGTC. Translating it yields CASSLNLGRAYEQYV.

Regarding this clone: A junction boundary mismatches the germline segment, possibly from a read error. The V gene is TRBV7-9, the J gene TRBJ2-7; maybe TRBD2 (6 bases). CDR3 size: 14 residues. From germline, CDR1 is SEHNR and CDR2 FQNEAQ (reference sequence). This CDR3 is CASSSNTGSYGQYF. The CDR3 bases are TGTGCCAGCAGCTCAAATACCGGGAGCTACGGGCAGTACTTC.

V is TRBV24-1 and J is TRBJ2-3; D perhaps matches TRBD1 (6 bases). Germline V gene lookup returns CDR1 KGHDR and CDR2 SFDVKD. This CDR3 has 16 amino acids. V dropped 4 bases and J dropped 0 bases, with 13 bases sitting between them. As DNA, the CDR3 is TGTGCCACCAGTGACCCAGGGGAAAAGAGCACAGATACGCAGTATTTT. It specifies CATSDPGEKSTDTQYF.